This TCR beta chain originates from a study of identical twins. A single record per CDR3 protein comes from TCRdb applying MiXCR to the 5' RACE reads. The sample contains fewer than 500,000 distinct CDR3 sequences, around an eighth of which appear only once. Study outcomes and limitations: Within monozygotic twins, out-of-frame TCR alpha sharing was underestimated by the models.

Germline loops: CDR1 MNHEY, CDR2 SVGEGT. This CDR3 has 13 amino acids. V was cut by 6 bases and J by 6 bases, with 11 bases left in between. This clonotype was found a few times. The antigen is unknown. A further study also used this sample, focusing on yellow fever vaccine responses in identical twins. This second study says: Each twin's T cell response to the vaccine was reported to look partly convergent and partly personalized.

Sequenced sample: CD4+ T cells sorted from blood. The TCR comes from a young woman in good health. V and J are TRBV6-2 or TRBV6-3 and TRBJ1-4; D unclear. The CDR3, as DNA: TGTGCCAGCAGCCGCCGGGCGGATGAAAAACTGTTTTTT. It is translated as CASSRRADEKLFF.